This entry lists 26 T cell receptor beta chains sequenced from one sample in a study of OX40 agonist ivuxolimab in advanced cancers. Clones were sequenced by immunoSEQ multiplex PCR, and TCRdb holds only the in-frame ones, with some missing. This sample has tens of thousands of clones, with 83% found just once. The sample in question was CD4+ or CD8+ T cells sorted from blood, obtained in a trial of the OX40 agonist ivuxolimab. These receptors were taken from an adult with an advanced solid tumor such as melanoma, head and neck, liver or kidney cancer.

This clone was seen more than once but under ten times. The chain carries TRBV18 and TRBJ1-1, with D unclear. The CDR3 is 16 amino acids. V lost 0 bases to trimming and J lost 1 base, with 12 bases between them. The germline V gene encodes CDR1 KGHSH and CDR2 LQKENI. In DNA form, the CDR3 reads TGTGCCAGCTCACCACCACAAAAAATTCGGAACACTGAAGCTTTCTTT. This sequence encodes CASSPPQKIRNTEAFF.

The rearrangement joins TRBV7-2 to TRBJ1-5; a weak D match, TRBD1 (6 bases). This CDR3 is built from 15 residues. With 1 base removed from V and 4 bases from J, the gap between germline ends came to 11 bases. Germline CDR1 reads SGHTA; CDR2 reads FQGNSA. The CDR3 reads CASSLGGGENQPQHF. For the CDR3, the DNA is TGTGCCAGCAGCTTAGGAGGGGGAGAAAATCAGCCCCAGCATTTT.

In this sample, this clone turned up a few times. The chain combines TRBV18 with TRBJ2-5, with 7 bases fitting TRBD1. The junction had 6 bases not matched to a gene; V was cut back by 0 bases and J by 5 bases. The CDR3 is 15 residues long. From germline, CDR1 is KGHSH and CDR2 LQKENI. CDR3 in DNA: TGTGCCAGCTCACCACCAGGGGGCGCGCGGGAGACCCAGTACTTC. Amino acids: CASSPPGGARETQYF.

The chain is built from TRBV29-1 and TRBJ2-7; unclear D gene. V was trimmed by 4 bases and J by 3 bases, leaving 10 bases between them. CDR3 length equals 12 residues. CDR1 and CDR2 from the germline V gene are SQVTM and ANQGSEA. The DNA of the CDR3 is TGCAGCGTTGGGAACAGCCTCTACGAGCAGTACTTC. This sequence encodes CSVGNSLYEQYF.

The genes are TRBV30 and TRBJ2-5; a possible D gene is TRBD2 (5 bases). This CDR3 region has 13 residues. The V end was cut by 2 bases, the J end by 2 bases, with 9 bases between. Germline loops: CDR1 GTSNPN, CDR2 SVGIG (reference sequence). CDR3 nucleotides: TGTGCCTGGAGTCGGACTCAACAAGAGACCCAGTACTTC. Translated, it gives CAWSRTQQETQYF.

The rearrangement uses TRBV6-5 and TRBJ1-3; 8 bases map to TRBD1. Germline CDR1 reads MNHEY; CDR2 reads SVGAGI. With 6 bases clipped from V and 4 bases from J, the junction kept 5 bases outside the gene matches. The CDR3 is 14 residues long. CDR3 nucleotides: TGTGCCAGCAGGCGGACAGGGTTGGGAAACACCATATATTTT. It yields the protein CASRRTGLGNTIYF.

V is TRBV10-3 and J is TRBJ2-5; 7 bases agree with TRBD1. CDR3 length: 15 amino acids. Germline CDR1 reads ENHRY; CDR2 reads SYGVKD. V trimming: 5 bases; J trimming: 4 bases; junction bases outside the gene matches: 10. The CDR3 sequence: CAISSWTGHSETQYF. The CDR3 bases are TGTGCCATCAGTAGCTGGACAGGCCACTCAGAGACCCAGTACTTC.

The V gene is TRBV2, the J gene TRBJ2-5, with TRBD2 as a possible D gene (5 bases). V lost 7 bases, J lost 5 bases, and 20 bases lay in between. Germline V gene lookup returns CDR1 SNHLY and CDR2 FYNNEI. The CDR3 consists of 15 residues. CDR3 in amino acids: CASKTDGGPPETQYF. The DNA for the CDR3 is TGTGCCAGCAAAACGGACGGAGGCCCACCGGAGACCCAGTACTTC.

This clone turned up a few times. This chain joins TRBV5-8 and TRBJ1-2, with D tentatively TRBD1 (6 bases). CDR1 is SGHTS, CDR2 YDEGEE, per germline. The CDR3 covers 17 residues. The V end was cut by 2 bases, the J end by 2 bases, with 19 bases between. CDR3 residues: CASSLPGVLKSNYGYTF. The DNA for the CDR3 is TGTGCCAGCAGCTTACCAGGGGTATTAAAGTCGAACTATGGCTACACCTTC.

This clone is a singleton in its sample. This chain joins TRBV6-5 and TRBJ2-1; D uncertain. This CDR3 comprises 15 residues. Germline-derived CDR1 and CDR2 are MNHEY and SVGAGI. V lost 2 bases and J 1 base, leaving 9 bases between the germline ends. CDR3 in amino acids: CASSYVISSYNEQFF. The DNA of the CDR3 is TGTGCCAGCAGTTACGTGATCTCGTCCTACAATGAGCAGTTCTTC.

The chain links TRBV4-1 to TRBJ1-4; the match to TRBD1 covers 7 bases. The CDR3 has 18 residues. J lost 3 bases, V lost 4 bases, and 14 bases had no gene match. CDR1 and CDR2 from the germline V gene are MGHRA and YSYEKL. The CDR3 protein is CASSLWTGRRGANEKLFF. The CDR3 DNA is TGCGCCAGCAGCCTGTGGACAGGAAGGCGTGGGGCTAATGAAAAACTGTTTTTT.

The chain is built from TRBV12-5 and TRBJ2-1; no clear D. The V gene lost 4 bases and the J gene lost 7 bases, with 8 bases spanning the gap. The CDR3 length is 12 residues. CDR1 LGHNT and CDR2 FRNRAP come from the germline V gene. DNA for the CDR3: TGTGCTAGTGGTTCAACGTATAATGAGCAGTTCTTC. Its protein product is CASGSTYNEQFF. The full variable domain, completed using reference TRBV12-5 and TRBJ2-1, is DARVTQTPRHKVTEMGQEVTMRCQPILGHNTVFWYRQTMMQGLELLAYFRNRAPLDDSGMPKDRFSAEMPDATLATLKIQPSEPRDSAVYFCASGSTYNEQFFGPGTRLTVL.

This chain joins TRBV6-6 and TRBJ1-3, with D possibly being TRBD1 (5 bases). V was shortened by 5 bases and J by 3 bases, with 14 bases between the two germline ends. This CDR3 is built from 15 residues. CDR1 and CDR2 (germline): MNHNY, SVGAGI (reference sequence). CDR3 coding DNA: TGTGCCAGCAGTGACCCAGGGTCAGTTGGAAACACCATATATTTT. It yields the protein CASSDPGSVGNTIYF.

The chain couples TRBV7-9 to TRBJ2-5; 7 nucleotides align to TRBD2. Losses at the gene ends were 8 bases for V and 5 bases for J; bases not matched to a gene: 8. The V gene's germline CDR1 is SEHNR and CDR2 FQNEAQ (reference sequence). This CDR3 contains 13 residues. The CDR3 region has the DNA TGTGCCAGCTCTGGGGGGGTAATGGAGACCCAGTACTTC. Its protein is CASSGGVMETQYF.

This clone was found a few times. The gene calls are TRBV7-9 and TRBJ1-2; no definite D call. The CDR3 totals 12 residues. Germline V CDR1 and CDR2: SEHNR, FQNEAQ (reference sequence). Trimming cost V 8 bases and J 4 bases, with 11 bases left between them. DNA for the CDR3: TGTGCCAGCTCCCGGGCCGGCTATGGCTACACCTTC. It specifies CASSRAGYGYTF.

The rearrangement joins TRBV5-1 to TRBJ1-6; D gene unclear. CDR3 size: 14 residues. Between the trimmed V and J ends, which lost 2 bases and 5 bases, there was a span of 8 bases. CDR1 and CDR2 from the germline V gene are SGHRS and YFSETQ. The DNA of the CDR3 is TGCGCCAGCAGCTTAAGTTCGGATAATTCACCCCTCCACTTT. It yields the protein CASSLSSDNSPLHF.

This chain connects TRBV6-5 to TRBJ2-7; TRBD2 matches at 7 bases. CDR1 is MNHEY and CDR2 is SVGAGI in the germline V gene. The CDR3 runs to 15 residues. V lost 7 bases and J lost 2; bases outside the gene matches: 11. The CDR3 sequence: CASTYGVGGAYEQYF. The CDR3 DNA is TGTGCCAGCACCTATGGGGTGGGGGGGGCCTACGAGCAGTACTTC.

The chain uses TRBV4-2 and TRBJ2-5; a weak D match, TRBD2 (5 bases). Germline assignment: CDR1 LGHNA and CDR2 YNFKEQ. V lost 5 bases and J lost 3, with 16 bases in between. The CDR3 covers 15 residues. CDR3 bases: TGTGCCAGCAGCACCTTGGGAGACTGGGAAGAGACCCAGTACTTC. It yields the protein CASSTLGDWEETQYF.

This chain uses TRBV5-1 with TRBJ1-4, with 7 bases lining up with TRBD1. Germline V lookup: CDR1 SGHRS, CDR2 YFSETQ. V gave up 4 bases and J gave up 5 bases; unmatched junction bases: 5. The CDR3 loop spans 14 amino acids. The chain's CDR3 is CASSPGQINEKLFF. The CDR3, as DNA: TGCGCCAGCAGCCCGGGACAGATAAATGAAAAACTGTTTTTT. The whole variable domain, filled in from reference TRBV5-1 and TRBJ1-4, reads KAGVTQTPRYLIKTRGQQVTLSCSPISGHRSVSWYQQTPGQGLQFLFEYFSETQRNKGNFPGRFSGRQFSNSRSEMNVSTLELGDSALYLCASSPGQINEKLFFGSGTQLSVL.

This clone appeared a few times. The chain is built from TRBV7-9 and TRBJ2-5, with D perhaps TRBD2 (6 bases). In germline, CDR1 is SEHNR, CDR2 FQNEAQ (reference sequence). Trimming left V 6 bases short and J 4 bases short, with 12 bases between. The CDR3 spans 13 residues. The CDR3 nucleotides are TGTGCCAGCAGGGGGGGTGTGGTAGAGACCCAGTACTTC. Translated, it gives CASRGGVVETQYF.

The V call is TRBV7-9, the J call TRBJ1-5; D call uncertain. CDR3 length: 14 amino acids. Germline loops: CDR1 SEHNR, CDR2 FQNEAQ (reference sequence). Trimming removed 5 bases from V and 7 bases from J, with 15 bases in between. CDR3 loop: CASSPMGAEQPQHF. CDR3 sequence (DNA): TGTGCCAGCAGCCCGATGGGAGCCGAGCAGCCCCAGCATTTT.

The chain joins TRBV5-1 to TRBJ2-3; 11 bases are a match to TRBD1. The CDR3 extends over 15 amino acids. The germline CDR1 and CDR2 sequences are SGHRS and YFSETQ. The V segment lost 3 bases and the J segment 6 bases; nucleotides outside the gene matches: 6. The CDR3 here is CASSSGQGARDTQYF. The DNA of the CDR3 is TGCGCCAGCAGCTCCGGACAGGGGGCGCGTGATACGCAGTATTTT.

This chain joins TRBV18 and TRBJ2-7; 7 bases are a match to TRBD1. From germline, CDR1 is KGHSH and CDR2 LQKENI. The CDR3 runs to 12 residues. After removal of 3 bases from V and 6 bases from J, the junction contained 2 bases not matched to a gene. In nucleotides, the CDR3 is TGTGCCAGCTCACCGAACAGGGGCGAGCAGTACTTC. It encodes CASSPNRGEQYF.

For this clone: The sample carries other DNA sequences with the same CDR3. The gene calls are TRBV18 and TRBJ2-7; 8 bases map to TRBD1. The CDR3 loop spans 13 amino acids. V was clipped by 6 bases and J by 3 bases; unmatched bases: 4. Looked up from germline, CDR1 is KGHSH and CDR2 is LQKENI. In DNA form, the CDR3 reads TGTGCCAGCTCTCGAGGACAGGGCTACGAGCAGTACTTC. Its protein is CASSRGQGYEQYF.

The chain employs TRBV10-3 and TRBJ2-3; TRBD2 agrees at 11 bases. The germline CDR1 and CDR2 sequences are ENHRY and SYGVKD. Trimming cost V 5 bases and J 2 bases; bases outside gene matches: 3. This CDR3 region has 15 residues. CDR3 in amino acids: CAISLSGGATDTQYF. The CDR3 nucleotides are TGTGCCATCAGTCTTAGCGGGGGGGCCACAGATACGCAGTATTTT.

The V gene is TRBV4-1, the J gene TRBJ2-2; D remains ambiguous. V lost 3 bases and J lost 8, with 19 bases in between. There are 16 residues in the CDR3. Germline-derived CDR1 and CDR2 are MGHRA and YSYEKL. The CDR3 sequence: CASSQMYLREEGELFF. The DNA of the CDR3 is TGCGCCAGCAGCCAGATGTATTTGAGAGAGGAGGGGGAGCTGTTTTTT.